This T cell receptor (beta chain) was captured in a study of shared T cell receptors in the human thymus. The table came from immunoSEQ multiplex PCR; TCRdb's copy has only in-frame clones and leaves some out. Among 700,000 or so clones listed, approximately 83% were seen once. The CDR3 consists of 14 residues. Germline V gene lookup returns CDR1 SGDLS and CDR2 YYNGEE. The V and J ends lost 3 bases and 0 bases respectively, with 9 bases between them. This clone was observed once. This sample also appeared in a second study, on human thymus T cells.

The clonotype originates from a girl under three years old with a congenital heart defect. This rearrangement joins TRBV9 to TRBJ1-1; no definite D call. The sample consisted of thymocytes. CDR3 sequence: CASSASLLNTEAFF. The CDR3 bases are TGTGCCAGCAGCGCGTCCCTACTGAACACTGAAGCTTTCTTT.